The present T cell receptor beta chain was sequenced within a study of T cell repertoires in cytomegalovirus infection. TCRdb fed the reads into MiXCR, producing one record per CDR3 protein. Of hundreds of thousands of distinct CDR3 sequences in the sample, around 30% were seen once. This clonotype was observed a few times. Its antigen is currently unknown. The CDR3 covers 12 residues. Germline assignment: CDR1 ENHRY and CDR2 SYGVKD. Between the trimmed V and J ends, which lost 7 bases and 8 bases, there was a span of 12 bases. This TCR was sampled from a human donor in good health (CMV status not recorded). Some clones in this sample may be carry-over from other donors' samples. The chain combines TRBV10-3 with TRBJ2-1; tentatively, D is TRBD2 (6 bases). The material was cultured PBMCs, obtained from culture after CMV antigen stimulation. The CDR3 nucleotides are TGTGCCATCAATAGCGGAAGGGATGAGCAGTTCTTC. Encoded protein: CAINSGRDEQFF.